The sequence of this T cell receptor beta chain was determined in a study of blood T cell repertoires in COVID-19. Background on the study: The samples span acute and convalescent COVID-19 from the United States, Italy and Spain.

The protocol was immunoSEQ multiplex PCR, while the TCRdb copy is restricted to in-frame clones and leaves out a portion. Of more than 60,000 clones listed, nearly 90% are singletons. Input material: peripheral blood. The source is a woman aged 45-60 years with active COVID-19.

CDR3 protein: CASSPRRNEQFF. The CDR3 coding sequence is TGTGCCAGCAGCCCGCGCCGGAATGAGCAGTTCTTC. The chain couples TRBV11-3 to TRBJ2-1; D ambiguous. Germline V gives CDR1 SGHNT, CDR2 YENEEA. The CDR3 length is 12 residues. V was cut by 5 bases and J by 7 bases, with 9 bases left in between.